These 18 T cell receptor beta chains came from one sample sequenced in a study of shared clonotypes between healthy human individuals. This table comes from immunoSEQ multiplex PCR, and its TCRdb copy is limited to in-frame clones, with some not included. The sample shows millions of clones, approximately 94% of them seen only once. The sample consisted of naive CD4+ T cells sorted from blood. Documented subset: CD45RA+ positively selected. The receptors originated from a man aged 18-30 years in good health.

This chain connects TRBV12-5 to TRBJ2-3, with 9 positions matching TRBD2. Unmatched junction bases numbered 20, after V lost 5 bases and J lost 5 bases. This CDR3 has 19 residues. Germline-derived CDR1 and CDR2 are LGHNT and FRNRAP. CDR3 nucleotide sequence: TGTGCTAGTGGTGGCCACACCGGGACTAGCATTTCCGGTTTAGATACGCAGTATTTT. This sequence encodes CASGGHTGTSISGLDTQYF.

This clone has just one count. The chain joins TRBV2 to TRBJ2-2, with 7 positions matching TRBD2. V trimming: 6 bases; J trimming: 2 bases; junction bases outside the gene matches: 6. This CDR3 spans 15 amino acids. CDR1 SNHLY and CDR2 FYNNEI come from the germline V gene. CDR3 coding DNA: TGTGCCAGCAGGGAGATAGCGGGTAACACCGGGGAGCTGTTTTTT. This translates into CASREIAGNTGELFF.

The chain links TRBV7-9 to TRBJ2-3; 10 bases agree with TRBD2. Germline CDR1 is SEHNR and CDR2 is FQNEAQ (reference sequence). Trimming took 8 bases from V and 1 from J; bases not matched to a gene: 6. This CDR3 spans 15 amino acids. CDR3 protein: CASGGLAGGTDTQYF. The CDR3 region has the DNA TGTGCCAGCGGCGGGCTAGCGGGAGGCACAGATACGCAGTATTTT. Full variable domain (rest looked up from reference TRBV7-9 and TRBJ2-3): DTGVSQNPRHKITKRGQNVTFRCDPISEHNRLYWYRQTLGQGPEFLTYFQNEAQLEKSRLLSDRFSAERPKGSFSTLEIQRTEQGDSAMYLCASGGLAGGTDTQYFGPGTRLTVL.

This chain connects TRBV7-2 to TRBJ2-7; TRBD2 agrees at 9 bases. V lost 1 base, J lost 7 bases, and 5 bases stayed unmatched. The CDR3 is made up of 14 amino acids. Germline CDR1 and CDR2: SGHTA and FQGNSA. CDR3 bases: TGTGCCAGCAGCTTAGTAGCGGGAGATTCTGAGCAGTACTTC. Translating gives CASSLVAGDSEQYF.

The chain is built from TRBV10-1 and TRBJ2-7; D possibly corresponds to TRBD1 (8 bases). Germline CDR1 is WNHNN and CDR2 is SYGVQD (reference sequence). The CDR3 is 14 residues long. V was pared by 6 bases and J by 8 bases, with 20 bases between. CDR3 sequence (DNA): TGCGCCAGCAGCGAGGGAGGGACAGGTCGCCAGCAGTACTTC. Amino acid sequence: CASSEGGTGRQQYF.

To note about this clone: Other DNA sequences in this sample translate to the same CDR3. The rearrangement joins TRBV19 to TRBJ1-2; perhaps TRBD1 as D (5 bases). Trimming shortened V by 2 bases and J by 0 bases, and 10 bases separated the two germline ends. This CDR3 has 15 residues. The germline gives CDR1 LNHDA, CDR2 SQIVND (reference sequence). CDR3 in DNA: TGTGCCAGTAGTATACAGGGAGGGACTAACTATGGCTACACCTTC. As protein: CASSIQGGTNYGYTF.

CDR3 amino acids: CASTLSSGSSYNEQFF. The CDR3 DNA is TGTGCCAGCACGCTATCCAGCGGGAGCTCCTACAATGAGCAGTTCTTC. The chain uses TRBV11-2 and TRBJ2-1, with 8 bases fitting TRBD2. Germline-derived CDR1 and CDR2 are SGHAT and FQNNGV. The CDR3 loop spans 16 amino acids. The V segment lost 7 bases and the J segment 0 bases; nucleotides outside the gene matches: 8.

The CDR3, as DNA: TGCGCCAGCAGCTTTCCTGACGGGCCCTACGAGCAGTACTTC. It encodes CASSFPDGPYEQYF. This chain connects TRBV5-1 to TRBJ2-7, with D unclear. V lost 2 bases to trimming and J lost 2 bases, with 11 bases between them. This CDR3 is 14 amino acids long. Per the germline V gene, CDR1 is SGHRS and CDR2 is YFSETQ.

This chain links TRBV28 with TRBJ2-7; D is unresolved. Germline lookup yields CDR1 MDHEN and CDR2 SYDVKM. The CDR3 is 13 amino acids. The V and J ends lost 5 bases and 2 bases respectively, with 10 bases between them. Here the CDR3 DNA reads TGTGCCAGCAGTATCGACGGTACCTACGAGCAGTACTTC. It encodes CASSIDGTYEQYF.

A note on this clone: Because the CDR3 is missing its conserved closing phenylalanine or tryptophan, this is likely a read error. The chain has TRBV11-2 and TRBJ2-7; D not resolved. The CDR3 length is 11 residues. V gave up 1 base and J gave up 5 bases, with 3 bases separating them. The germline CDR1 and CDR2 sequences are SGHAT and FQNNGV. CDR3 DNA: TGTGCCAGCAGCTTAGGGCACGAGCAGTACCTC. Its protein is CASSLGHEQYL.

CDR3 residues: CASRVSGGQETQYF. The CDR3 DNA follows: TGTGCCAGCAGGGTTAGCGGGGGGCAAGAGACCCAGTACTTC. J is TRBJ2-5 and V is TRBV27; 10 bases are a match to TRBD2. V trimming: 6 bases; J trimming: 2 bases; junction bases outside the gene matches: 3. Germline V lookup: CDR1 MNHEY, CDR2 SMNVEV (reference sequence). The CDR3 loop spans 14 amino acids.

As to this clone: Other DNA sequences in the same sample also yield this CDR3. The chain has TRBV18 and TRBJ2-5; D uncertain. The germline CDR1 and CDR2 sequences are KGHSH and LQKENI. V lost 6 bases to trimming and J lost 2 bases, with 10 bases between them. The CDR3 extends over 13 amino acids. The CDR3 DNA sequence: TGTGCCAGCTCCCCCTCTCGACAAGAGACCCAGTACTTC. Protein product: CASSPSRQETQYF.

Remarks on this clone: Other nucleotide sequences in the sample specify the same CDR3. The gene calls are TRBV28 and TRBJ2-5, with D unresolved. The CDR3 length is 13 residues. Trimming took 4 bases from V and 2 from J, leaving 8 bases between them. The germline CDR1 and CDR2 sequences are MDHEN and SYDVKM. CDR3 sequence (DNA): TGTGCCAGCAGTTCCGGTCAGCAAGAGACCCAGTACTTC. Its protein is CASSSGQQETQYF.

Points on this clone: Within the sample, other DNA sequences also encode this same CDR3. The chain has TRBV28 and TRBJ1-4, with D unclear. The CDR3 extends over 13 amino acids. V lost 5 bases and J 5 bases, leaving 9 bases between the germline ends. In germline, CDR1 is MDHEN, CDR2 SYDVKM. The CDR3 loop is CASSLGLNEKLFF. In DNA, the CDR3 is TGTGCCAGCAGTCTCGGACTAAATGAAAAACTGTTTTTT.

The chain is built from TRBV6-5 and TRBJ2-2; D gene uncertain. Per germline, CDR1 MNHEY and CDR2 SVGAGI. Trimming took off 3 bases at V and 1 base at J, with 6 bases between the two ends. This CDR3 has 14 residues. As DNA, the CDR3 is TGTGCCAGCAGTTATGCCTGGAACACCGGGGAGCTGTTTTTT. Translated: CASSYAWNTGELFF.

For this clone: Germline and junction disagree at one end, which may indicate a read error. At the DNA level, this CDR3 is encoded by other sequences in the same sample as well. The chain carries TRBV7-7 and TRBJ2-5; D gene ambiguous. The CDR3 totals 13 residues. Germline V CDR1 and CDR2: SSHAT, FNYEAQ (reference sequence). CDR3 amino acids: CASSLGPQETQYF. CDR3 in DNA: TGTGCTAGCAGCTTAGGACCCCAAGAGACCCAGTACTTC.

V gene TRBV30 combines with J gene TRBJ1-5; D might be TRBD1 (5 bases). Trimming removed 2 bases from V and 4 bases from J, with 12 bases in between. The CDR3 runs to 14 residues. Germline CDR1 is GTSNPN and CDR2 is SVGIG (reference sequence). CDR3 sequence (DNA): TGTGCCTGGAGTACCGGGACCTCTAATCAGCCCCAGCATTTT. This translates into CAWSTGTSNQPQHF.

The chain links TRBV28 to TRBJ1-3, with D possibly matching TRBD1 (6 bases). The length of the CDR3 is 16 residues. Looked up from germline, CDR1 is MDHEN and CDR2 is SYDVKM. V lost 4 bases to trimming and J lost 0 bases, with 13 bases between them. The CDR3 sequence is CASSWGTRSSGNTIYF. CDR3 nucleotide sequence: TGTGCCAGCAGTTGGGGGACACGCAGCTCTGGAAACACCATATATTTT.